This T cell receptor (beta chain) was found in a study of shared clonotypes between healthy human individuals. This clone has only one observation. Trimming took off 5 bases at V and 5 bases at J, with 18 bases between the two ends. This CDR3 has 15 residues. The V gene's germline CDR1 is SGHTA and CDR2 FQGNSA. Sequenced by immunoSEQ multiplex PCR; TCRdb stores in-frame clones only, minus some. The table shows over a million clones, with approximately 98% occurring only once. V and J are TRBV7-2 and TRBJ1-2; D possibly corresponds to TRBD1 (5 bases). The clonotype originates from a man aged 25-45 years in good health. The sequenced material came from naive CD4+ T cells sorted from blood. Subset defined: CD45RA+ positively selected. The DNA for the CDR3 is TGTGCCAGCAGCCCACGACAGTCGTTCACGTATGGCTACACCTTC. Protein sequence: CASSPRQSFTYGYTF.